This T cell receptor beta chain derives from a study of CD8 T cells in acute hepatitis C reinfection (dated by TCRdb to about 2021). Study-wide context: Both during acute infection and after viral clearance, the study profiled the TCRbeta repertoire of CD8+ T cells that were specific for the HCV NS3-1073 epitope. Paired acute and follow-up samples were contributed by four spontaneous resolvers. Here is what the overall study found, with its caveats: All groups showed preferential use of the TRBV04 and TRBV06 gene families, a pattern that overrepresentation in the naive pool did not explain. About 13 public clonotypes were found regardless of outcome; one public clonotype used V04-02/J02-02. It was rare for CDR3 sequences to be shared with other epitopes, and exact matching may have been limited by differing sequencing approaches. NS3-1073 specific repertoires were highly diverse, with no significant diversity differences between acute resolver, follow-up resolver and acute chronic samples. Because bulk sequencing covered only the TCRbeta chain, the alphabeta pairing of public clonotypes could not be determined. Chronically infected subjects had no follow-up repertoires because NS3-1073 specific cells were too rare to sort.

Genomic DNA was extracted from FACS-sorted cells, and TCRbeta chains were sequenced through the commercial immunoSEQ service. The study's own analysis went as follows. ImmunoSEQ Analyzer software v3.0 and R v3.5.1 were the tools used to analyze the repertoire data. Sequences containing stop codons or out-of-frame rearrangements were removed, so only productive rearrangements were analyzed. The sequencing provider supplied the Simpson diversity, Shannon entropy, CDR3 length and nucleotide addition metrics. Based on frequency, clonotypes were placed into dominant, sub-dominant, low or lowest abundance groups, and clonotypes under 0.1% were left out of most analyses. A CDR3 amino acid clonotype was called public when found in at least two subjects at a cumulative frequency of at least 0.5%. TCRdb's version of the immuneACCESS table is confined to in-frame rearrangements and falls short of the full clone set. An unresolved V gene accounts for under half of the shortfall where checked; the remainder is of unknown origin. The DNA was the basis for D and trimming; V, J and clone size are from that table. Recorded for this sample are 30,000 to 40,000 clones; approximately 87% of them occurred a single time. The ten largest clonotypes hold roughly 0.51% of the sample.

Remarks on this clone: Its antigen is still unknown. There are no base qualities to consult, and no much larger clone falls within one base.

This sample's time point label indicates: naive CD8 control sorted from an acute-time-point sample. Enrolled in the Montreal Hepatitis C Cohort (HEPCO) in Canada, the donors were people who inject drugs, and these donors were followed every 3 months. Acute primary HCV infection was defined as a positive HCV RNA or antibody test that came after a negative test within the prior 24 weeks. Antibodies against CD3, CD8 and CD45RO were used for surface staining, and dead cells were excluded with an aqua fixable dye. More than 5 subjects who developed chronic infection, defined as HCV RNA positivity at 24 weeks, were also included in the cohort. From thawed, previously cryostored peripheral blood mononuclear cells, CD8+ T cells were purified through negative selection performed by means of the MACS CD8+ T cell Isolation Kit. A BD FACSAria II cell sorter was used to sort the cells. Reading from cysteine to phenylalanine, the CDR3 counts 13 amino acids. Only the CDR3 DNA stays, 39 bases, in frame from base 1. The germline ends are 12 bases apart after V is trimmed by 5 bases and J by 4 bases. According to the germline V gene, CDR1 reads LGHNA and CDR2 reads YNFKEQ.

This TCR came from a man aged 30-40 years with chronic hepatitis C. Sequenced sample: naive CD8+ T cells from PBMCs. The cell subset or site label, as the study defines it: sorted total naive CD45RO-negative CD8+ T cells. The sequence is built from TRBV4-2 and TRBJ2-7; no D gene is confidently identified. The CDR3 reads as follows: CASSSTGAYEQYF. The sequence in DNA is TGTGCCAGCAGCTCAACGGGCGCATACGAGCAGTACTTC.